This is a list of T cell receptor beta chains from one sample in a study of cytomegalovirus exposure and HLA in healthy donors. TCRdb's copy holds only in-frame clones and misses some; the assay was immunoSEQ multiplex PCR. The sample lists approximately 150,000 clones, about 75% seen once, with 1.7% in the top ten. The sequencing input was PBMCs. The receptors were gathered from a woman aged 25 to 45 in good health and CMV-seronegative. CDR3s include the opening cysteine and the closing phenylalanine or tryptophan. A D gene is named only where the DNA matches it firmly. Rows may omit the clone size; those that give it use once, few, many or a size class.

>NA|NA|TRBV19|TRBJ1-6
CASSIQGTSNSPLHF
TGTGCCAGTAGTATACAGGGTACATCCAATTCACCCCTCCACTTT
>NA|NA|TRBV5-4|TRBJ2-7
CASSSSALPSYEQYF
TGTGCCAGCAGTAGTAGTGCCTTACCCTCCTACGAGCAGTACTTC
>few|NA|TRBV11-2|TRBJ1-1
CASSLDPGIGTEAFF
TGTGCCAGCAGCTTAGATCCAGGGATAGGCACTGAAGCTTTCTTT
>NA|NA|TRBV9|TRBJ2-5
CASSVAETQYF
TGTGCCAGCAGCGTAGCGGAGACCCAGTACTTC
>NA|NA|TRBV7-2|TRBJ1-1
CASSSTVNTEAFF
TGTGCCAGCAGCTCAACAGTCAACACTGAAGCTTTCTTT
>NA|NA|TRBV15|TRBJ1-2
CATSNLPVGLDGYTF
TGTGCCACCAGCAACCTACCCGTGGGGCTGGATGGCTACACCTTC
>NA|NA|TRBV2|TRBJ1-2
CASNSPLPNYGYTF
TGTGCCAGCAACTCGCCCTTACCAAACTATGGCTACACCTTC
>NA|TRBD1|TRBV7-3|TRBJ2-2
CASRTGSNTGELFF
TGTGCCAGCCGGACAGGTTCGAACACCGGGGAGCTGTTTTTT
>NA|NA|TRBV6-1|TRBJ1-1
CAGARTEHTEAFF
TGTGCCGGAGCCCGGACAGAGCACACTGAAGCTTTCTTT
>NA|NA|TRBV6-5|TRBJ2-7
CASSPRGSKYEQYF
TGTGCCAGCAGCCCCCGGGGATCAAAGTACGAGCAGTACTTC
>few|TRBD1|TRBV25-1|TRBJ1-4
CASRGRDRGQGEKLFF
TGTGCCAGCAGAGGCCGGGACAGGGGGCAGGGTGAAAAACTGTTTTTT
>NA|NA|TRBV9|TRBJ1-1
CASSVDGGENTEAFF
TGTGCCAGCAGCGTAGATGGAGGGGAGAACACTGAAGCTTTCTTT
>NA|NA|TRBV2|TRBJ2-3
CASSNTIGVTDTQYF
TGTGCCAGCAGTAATACAATAGGGGTCACAGATACGCAGTATTTT
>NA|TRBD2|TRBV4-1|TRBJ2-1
CASSDTGGRDNEQFF
TGCGCCAGCAGCGATACGGGGGGGCGGGACAATGAGCAGTTCTTC
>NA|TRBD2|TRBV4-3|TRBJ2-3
CASSHERGGTDTQYF
TGCGCCAGCAGCCATGAACGGGGGGGCACAGATACGCAGTATTTT
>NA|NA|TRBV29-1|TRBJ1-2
CSVEGDIRDDYGYTF
TGCAGCGTTGAAGGGGACATCCGGGATGACTATGGCTACACCTTC
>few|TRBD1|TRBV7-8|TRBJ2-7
CASSLARRDRRAYEQYF
TGTGCCAGCAGCTTAGCGCGAAGGGACAGGAGAGCCTACGAGCAGTACTTC
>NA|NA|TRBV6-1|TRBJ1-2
CASSEGLNYGYTF
TGTGCCAGCAGTGAAGGACTGAACTATGGCTACACCTTC
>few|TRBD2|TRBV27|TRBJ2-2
CASSPLLAGAQDGELFF
TGTGCCAGCAGTCCCCTTTTAGCGGGGGCGCAAGACGGGGAGCTGTTTTTT
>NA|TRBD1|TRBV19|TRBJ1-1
CASSGLTGQGYTEAFF
TGTGCCAGTAGTGGTCTTACGGGACAGGGGTACACTGAAGCTTTCTTT
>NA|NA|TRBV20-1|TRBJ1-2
CSASTSKGYTF
TGCAGTGCTAGTACAAGTAAGGGCTACACCTTC
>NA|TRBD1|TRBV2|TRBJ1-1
CASSVQTGGKPEAFF
TGTGCCAGCAGTGTCCAGACAGGGGGCAAGCCTGAAGCTTTCTTT
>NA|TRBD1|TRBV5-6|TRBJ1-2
CASSLAFRKTGSRGYTF
TGTGCCAGCAGCTTGGCCTTCCGTAAGACAGGGTCTCGTGGCTACACCTTC
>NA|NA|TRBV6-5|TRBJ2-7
CASSYSHNSYEQYF
TGTGCCAGCAGTTACTCGCACAACTCCTACGAGCAGTACTTC
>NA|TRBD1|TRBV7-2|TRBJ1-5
CASSPVQGGAQPQHF
TGTGCCAGCAGCCCCGTCCAGGGGGGCGCTCAGCCCCAGCATTTT
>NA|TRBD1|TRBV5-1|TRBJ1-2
CASSLAYGTVGYTF
TGCGCCAGCAGCTTGGCCTACGGGACAGTTGGCTACACCTTC
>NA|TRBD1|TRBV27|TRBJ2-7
CASKGQGAYEQYF
TGTGCCAGCAAGGGACAGGGGGCCTACGAGCAGTACTTC
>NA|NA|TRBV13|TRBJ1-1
CASSLGLGQKNTEAFF
TGTGCCAGCAGCTTAGGCCTTGGACAGAAGAACACTGAAGCTTTCTTT
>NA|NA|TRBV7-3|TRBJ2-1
CASSPRQFSSSYNEQFF
TGTGCCAGCAGCCCTAGACAGTTTTCAAGCTCCTACAATGAGCAGTTCTTC
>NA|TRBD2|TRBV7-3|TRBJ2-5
CASSLLAGGETQYF
TGTGCCAGCAGCCTATTAGCGGGGGGAGAGACCCAGTACTTC
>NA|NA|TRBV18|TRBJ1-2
CASSPADYLNYGYTF
TGTGCCAGCTCACCAGCGGACTATCTTAACTATGGCTACACCTTC
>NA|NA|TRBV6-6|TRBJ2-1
CASRPGENNEQFF
TGTGCCAGCAGGCCGGGAGAAAACAATGAGCAGTTCTTC
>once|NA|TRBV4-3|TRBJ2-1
CASSQETRGRDEQFF
TGCGCCAGCAGCCAAGAAACAAGGGGCCGCGATGAGCAGTTCTTC
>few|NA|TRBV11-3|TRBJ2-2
CASSKRTGELFF
TGTGCCAGCAGCAAACGCACAGGGGAGCTGTTTTTT
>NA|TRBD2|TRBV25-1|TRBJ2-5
CASIGRGGSGETQYF
TGTGCCAGCATCGGTAGGGGAGGGTCCGGAGAGACCCAGTACTTC
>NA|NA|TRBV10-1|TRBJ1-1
CASGRQAGDTEAFF
TGCGCCAGCGGTAGACAGGCAGGGGACACTGAAGCTTTCTTT
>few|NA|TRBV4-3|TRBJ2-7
CASSQGSTRPGSYEQYF
TGCGCCAGCAGCCAAGGATCTACACGTCCAGGTTCCTACGAGCAGTACTTC
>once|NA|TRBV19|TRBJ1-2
CASSRETNYGYTF
TGTGCCAGTAGTAGGGAGACTAACTATGGCTACACCTTC
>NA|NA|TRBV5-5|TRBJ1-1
CASSPDSRSNTEAFF
TGTGCCAGCAGCCCGGACAGTCGCTCGAACACTGAAGCTTTCTTT
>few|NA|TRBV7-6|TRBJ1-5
CASSLSNSNQPQHF
TGTGCCAGCAGCTTATCTAATAGCAATCAGCCCCAGCATTTT
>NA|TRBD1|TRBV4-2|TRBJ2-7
CASSPGTGSYEQYF
TGTGCCAGCAGCCCCGGGACAGGGTCCTACGAGCAGTACTTC
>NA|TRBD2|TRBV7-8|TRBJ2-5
CASRWGGQETQYF
TGTGCCAGCAGATGGGGGGGCCAAGAGACCCAGTACTTC